Only one count was recorded for the clone carrying this TCR beta chain. What it recognizes is unknown. The sample comes from a study of TIL therapy for anti-PD-1-resistant metastatic lung cancer. Turning to the study itself: Progressing patients received lymphodepletion, expanded TIL infusion and IL-2.

Sequencing used immunoSEQ v3. Profiling relied on immunoSEQ multiplex PCR, and the TCRdb table lists in-frame clones only, not all of them. The repertoire has approximately 47,000 clones, around 86% of them found once; the top ten carry 4% to 6%. Sample time point: pre-treatment sample, taken before nivolumab and TIL therapy. Broader study findings: After infusion, TIL clonotypes partly replaced peripheral T cells and declined over months. Treatment-naive, never-smoker and oncogene-addicted patients were overrepresented in this highly selected cohort.

The sequence was obtained from a person aged 25-80 years with non-small cell lung cancer. This specimen consisted of blood, obtained at baseline.

For the CDR3, the DNA is TGCGCCAGCAGCTTAACGGGGGAGACCCAGTACTTC. Its protein is CASSLTGETQYF. The genes are TRBV5-1 and TRBJ2-5; TRBD2 is a possible D gene (5 bases). Germline CDR1 and CDR2: SGHRS and YFSETQ. The V end lost 2 bases, the J end lost 5 bases, and 7 bases lay between the germline ends. The length of the CDR3 is 12 residues.